Shown below are 27 T cell receptor beta chains from a single sample sequenced in a study of OX40 agonist ivuxolimab in advanced cancers. Only in-frame clones appear in the TCRdb table, and some are missing; sequencing was by immunoSEQ multiplex PCR. Of tens of thousands of clones listed, roughly 89% are singletons. The starting material was CD4+ or CD8+ T cells sorted from blood, obtained in a trial of the OX40 agonist ivuxolimab. The receptors originated from an adult with an advanced solid tumor such as melanoma, head and neck, liver or kidney cancer.

The table lists this clone with a count of one. The chain is built from TRBV29-1 and TRBJ2-3; D tentatively reads TRBD1 or TRBD2 (6 bases each). This CDR3 is built from 16 residues. The V and J ends lost 8 bases and 0 bases respectively, with 21 bases between them. The germline V gene encodes CDR1 SQVTM and CDR2 ANQGSEA. CDR3 sequence: CSFTLLGGPSTDTQYF. CDR3 in DNA: TGCAGCTTTACCCTCCTTGGGGGGCCTAGCACAGATACGCAGTATTTT.

The V and J genes are TRBV11-2 and TRBJ2-1, with a tentative D call TRBD2 (5 bases). This CDR3 has 15 residues. Trimming removed 8 bases at V and 3 bases at J, with 17 bases between. Germline lookup yields CDR1 SGHAT and CDR2 FQNNGV. CDR3 DNA: TGTGCCAGCGGGCTGTCTAGCCGACACTACAATGAGCAGTTCTTC. It codes for CASGLSSRHYNEQFF.

The chain is built from TRBV5-1 and TRBJ2-1, with a possible D match to TRBD2 (5 bases). This CDR3 comprises 15 residues. CDR1 SGHRS and CDR2 YFSETQ come from the germline V gene. V lost 1 base, J lost 8 bases, and 16 bases lay in between. CDR3 sequence reads: CASSLSSHYMYEQFF. CDR3 coding DNA: TGCGCCAGCAGCTTGTCTAGCCACTACATGTATGAGCAGTTCTTC.

Note on this clone: The sample has other DNA sequences that encode this CDR3 too. This chain connects TRBV2 to TRBJ2-2; D ambiguous. V was shortened by 1 base and J by 0 bases, with 3 bases between the two germline ends. This CDR3 is built from 14 residues. CDR1 SNHLY and CDR2 FYNNEI come from the germline V gene. This CDR3 reads CASSEGANTGELFF. The CDR3, as DNA: TGTGCCAGCAGTGAAGGGGCGAACACCGGGGAGCTGTTTTTT.

This sequence joins TRBV5-4 and TRBJ1-1; unclear D gene. Germline CDR1 is SGHNT and CDR2 is YYREEE (reference sequence). The CDR3 spans 15 residues. Trimming removed 5 bases at V and 3 bases at J, with 17 bases between. The chain's CDR3 is CASSTQFPDDTEAFF. The CDR3 coding sequence is TGTGCCAGCAGTACACAGTTTCCAGATGACACTGAAGCTTTCTTT.

The rearrangement links TRBV30 to TRBJ2-7; perhaps TRBD2 as D (5 bases). The CDR3 totals 12 residues. V was pared by 4 bases and J by 4 bases, with 11 bases between. Germline CDR1 reads GTSNPN; CDR2 reads SVGIG (reference sequence). The CDR3 DNA sequence: TGTGCCTGGACCGTGACGGGGTACGAGCAGTACTTC. Its translation is CAWTVTGYEQYF.

This clone came up a few times. This sequence joins TRBV29-1 and TRBJ2-1; TRBD2 matches at 7 bases. The V and J ends lost 7 bases and 6 bases, in that order; junction bases with no gene match: 6. CDR1 and CDR2 (germline): SQVTM, ANQGSEA. The CDR3 has 12 amino acids. CDR3 sequence reads: CSGGPSGNEQFF. The CDR3 region has the DNA TGCAGCGGGGGCCCTAGCGGCAATGAGCAGTTCTTC.

The chain uses TRBV7-2 and TRBJ2-7, with 13 bases fitting TRBD2. CDR1 and CDR2 from the germline V gene are SGHTA and FQGNSA. CDR3 length equals 15 residues. V lost 5 bases and J lost 4; bases outside the gene matches: 5. As DNA, the CDR3 is TGTGCCAGCAGCGTATGGACTAGCGGGAGTTACGAGCAGTACTTC. Translating gives CASSVWTSGSYEQYF.

J is TRBJ2-7 and V is TRBV19, with D uncertain. Germline-derived CDR1 and CDR2 are LNHDA and SQIVND (reference sequence). Trimming took 0 bases from V and 4 from J, leaving 7 bases between them. The CDR3 extends over 13 amino acids. The CDR3 DNA follows: TGTGCCAGTAGTATAGATGGGGATTACGAGCAGTACTTC. Its protein product is CASSIDGDYEQYF.

With regard to this clone: Compared with germline, one end of the junction differs, possibly owing to a read error. This chain connects TRBV6-5 to TRBJ1-2; D not resolved. The CDR3 extends over 12 amino acids. CDR1 is MNHEY and CDR2 is SVGAGI in the germline V gene. CDR3 DNA sequence: TGTGCCAGCAGGTTAGGAGGCACCAGTCACAGATTC. It yields the protein CASRLGGTSHRF.

This rearrangement joins TRBV11-3 to TRBJ1-2; TRBD1 might be the D (6 bases). The CDR3 has 15 amino acids. Germline assignment: CDR1 SGHNT and CDR2 YENEEA. V was shortened by 0 bases and J by 5 bases, with 13 bases between the two germline ends. The chain's CDR3 is CASSLDRGRGYGYTF. CDR3 bases: TGTGCCAGCAGCTTAGATCGGGGGCGCGGATATGGCTACACCTTC.

This CDR3 reads CASSSPRSSGIYNEQFF. CDR3 bases: TGTGCCAGCAGTTCCCCTCGTTCTAGCGGGATCTACAATGAGCAGTTCTTC. The chain carries TRBV27 and TRBJ2-1; 9 nucleotides align to TRBD2. The CDR3 is 17 residues long. From germline, CDR1 is MNHEY and CDR2 SMNVEV (reference sequence). Losses at the gene ends were 4 bases for V and 3 bases for J; bases not matched to a gene: 10.

This clone showed up just once. The CDR3 region is CASRGIATNEKLFF. DNA for the CDR3: TGTGCCAGTAGGGGGATCGCAACTAATGAAAAACTGTTTTTT. The chain joins TRBV19 to TRBJ1-4; D ambiguous. The CDR3 length is 14 residues. The germline gives CDR1 LNHDA, CDR2 SQIVND (reference sequence). Trimming removed 6 bases at V and 0 bases at J, with 8 bases between.

The V call is TRBV12-5, the J call TRBJ2-5; no clear D. This CDR3 region has 13 residues. Germline CDR1 LGHNT, CDR2 FRNRAP. Trimming left V 4 bases short and J 5 bases short, with 11 bases between. CDR3 sequence reads: CASGSPFSETQYF. CDR3 coding DNA: TGTGCTAGTGGTTCCCCGTTTTCCGAGACCCAGTACTTC. The entire variable domain, with the rest obtained from reference TRBV12-5 and TRBJ2-5, is as follows: DARVTQTPRHKVTEMGQEVTMRCQPILGHNTVFWYRQTMMQGLELLAYFRNRAPLDDSGMPKDRFSAEMPDATLATLKIQPSEPRDSAVYFCASGSPFSETQYFGPGTRLLVL.

About this clone itself: At one end the junction does not follow the germline gene, possibly because of a read error. J is TRBJ1-2 and V is TRBV6-1; the match to TRBD1 covers 7 bases. The CDR3 sequence is 13 residues long. Germline V lookup: CDR1 MNHNS, CDR2 SASEGT. The CDR3 region has the DNA TGTGCCGGCAGATGGGGGCAGGGGGGGGGCTACACCTTC. Protein: CAGRWGQGGGYTF.

This rearrangement joins TRBV30 to TRBJ2-7; D ambiguous. The CDR3 covers 12 residues. Germline lookup yields CDR1 GTSNPN and CDR2 SVGIG (reference sequence). V was pared by 4 bases and J by 1 base, with 8 bases between. CDR3 sequence (DNA): TGTGCCTGGAAGGGCTCATCCTACGAGCAGTACTTC. This encodes CAWKGSSYEQYF.

This clone showed up just a few times. The chain recombines TRBV2 with TRBJ1-1, with a weak D call TRBD1 (5 bases). The length of the CDR3 is 13 residues. Germline V gene data show CDR1 as SNHLY and CDR2 as FYNNEI. The V and J ends lost 4 bases and 3 bases respectively, with 9 bases between them. CDR3 loop: CASSGQQDTEAFF. CDR3 nucleotide sequence: TGTGCCAGCAGTGGACAGCAGGACACTGAAGCTTTCTTT.

V usage is TRBV6-5 and J usage is TRBJ1-2; TRBD1 agrees at 7 bases. Losses at the gene ends were 6 bases for V and 6 bases for J; bases not matched to a gene: 4. Germline-derived CDR1 and CDR2 are MNHEY and SVGAGI. The CDR3 contains 12 residues. The CDR3 DNA sequence: TGTGCCAGCAGACAGGGGATTAATGGCTACACCTTC. Protein sequence: CASRQGINGYTF.

The chain employs TRBV9 and TRBJ2-2; TRBD2 matches 11 bases. The CDR3 is 14 amino acids. Germline V lookup: CDR1 SGDLS, CDR2 YYNGEE. Germline trimming cut 5 bases from V and 5 bases from J; bases unmatched to any gene: 2. In nucleotides, the CDR3 is TGTGCCAGCAGGGGACTAGCGGAAACCGGGGAGCTGTTTTTT. Encoded protein: CASRGLAETGELFF.

J is TRBJ2-7 and V is TRBV28; the D gene is possibly TRBD1 (5 bases). This CDR3 contains 14 residues. V lost 7 bases and J 0 bases, leaving 13 bases between the germline ends. CDR1 and CDR2 from the germline V gene are MDHEN and SYDVKM. In nucleotides, the CDR3 is TGTGCCAGCACCCCGGACACGAGCTCCTACGAGCAGTACTTC. This encodes CASTPDTSSYEQYF.

V is TRBV5-5 and J is TRBJ1-2; 7 nucleotides match TRBD1. Germline CDR1 is SGHKS and CDR2 is YYEKEE (reference sequence). The CDR3 has 15 residues. Trimming cost V 4 bases and J 1 base; bases outside gene matches: 7. The CDR3 protein is CASSPGQMRNYGYTF. The CDR3, as DNA: TGTGCCAGCAGCCCGGGACAGATGCGTAACTATGGCTACACCTTC.

The gene calls are TRBV28 and TRBJ2-7; D is ambiguous. The CDR3 sequence is 14 residues long. Germline CDR1 is MDHEN and CDR2 is SYDVKM. Between the trimmed V and J ends, which lost 7 bases and 2 bases, there was a span of 15 bases. CDR3 in DNA: TGTGCCAGCACCACGCAGATGTTGGCCTACGAGCAGTACTTC. Its translation: CASTTQMLAYEQYF.

A few counts support this clone. The chain combines TRBV28 with TRBJ1-4; D may be TRBD1 (6 bases). This CDR3 is 15 amino acids long. Germline V gene lookup returns CDR1 MDHEN and CDR2 SYDVKM. V was clipped by 6 bases and J by 3 bases, with 14 bases between them. The chain's CDR3 is CASRPRGPPNEKLFF. Written as DNA, the CDR3 is TGTGCCAGCAGACCCCGGGGGCCGCCTAATGAAAAACTGTTTTTT.

CDR3 loop: CASSVDIGRAPDTQYF. The CDR3 DNA reads as TGTGCCAGCAGCGTAGACATCGGGAGGGCCCCAGATACGCAGTATTTT. The gene calls are TRBV9 and TRBJ2-3; 8 bases fit TRBD2. The CDR3 is 16 amino acids. Looked up from germline, CDR1 is SGDLS and CDR2 is YYNGEE. V gave up 0 bases and J gave up 4 bases; unmatched junction bases: 7.

The CDR3 protein is CASRRDDYGYTF. The CDR3 coding sequence is TGCGCCAGCAGGAGGGATGACTATGGCTACACCTTC. V is TRBV10-2 and J is TRBJ1-2; D is uncertain. This CDR3 is built from 12 residues. Germline-derived CDR1 and CDR2 are WSHSY and SAAADI. The V gene lost 6 bases and the J gene lost 3 bases, with 8 bases spanning the gap.

The rearrangement uses TRBV6-6 and TRBJ1-5; weak D call: TRBD1 (5 bases). The CDR3 loop spans 15 amino acids. Germline V gene lookup returns CDR1 MNHNY and CDR2 SVGAGI (reference sequence). Trimming stripped 0 bases from V and 5 bases from J, with 11 bases between. CDR3 protein: CASSYSGGGDQPQHF. The CDR3 bases are TGTGCCAGCAGTTACTCCGGGGGTGGGGATCAGCCCCAGCATTTT.

This rearrangement joins TRBV5-6 to TRBJ1-6; 9 nucleotides align to TRBD1. Germline lookup yields CDR1 SGHDT and CDR2 YYEEEE. The CDR3 contains 14 residues. J lost 8 bases, V lost 4 bases, and 4 bases had no gene match. Here the CDR3 reads CASSLRQGDSPLHF. The CDR3, as DNA: TGTGCCAGCAGCCTTCGACAGGGGGATTCACCCCTCCACTTT.